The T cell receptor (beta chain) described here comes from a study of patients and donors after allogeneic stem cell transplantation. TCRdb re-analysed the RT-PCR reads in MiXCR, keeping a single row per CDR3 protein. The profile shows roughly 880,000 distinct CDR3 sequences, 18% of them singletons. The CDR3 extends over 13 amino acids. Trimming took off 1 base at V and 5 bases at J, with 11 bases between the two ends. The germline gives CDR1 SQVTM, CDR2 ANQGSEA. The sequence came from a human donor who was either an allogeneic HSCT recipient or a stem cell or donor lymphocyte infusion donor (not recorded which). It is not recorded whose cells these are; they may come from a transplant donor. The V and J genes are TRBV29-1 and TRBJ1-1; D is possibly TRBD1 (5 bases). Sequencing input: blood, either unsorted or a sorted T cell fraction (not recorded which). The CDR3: CSVEVGGVTEAFF. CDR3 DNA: TGCAGCGTTGAAGTCGGGGGGGTGACTGAAGCTTTCTTT.